What follows describes a single T cell receptor (beta chain). The entry originates in a study of T cell changes during pregnancy in multiple sclerosis. Trimming took 4 bases from V and 5 from J; bases not matched to a gene: 6. Germline V gives CDR1 SQVTM, CDR2 ANQGSEA. CDR3 size: 14 residues. Method: immunoSEQ multiplex PCR; TCRdb's copy keeps in-frame clones and lacks some. The table lists approximately 30,000 clones, approximately 90% of them singletons. This rearrangement joins TRBV29-1 to TRBJ2-5; 11 positions match TRBD2. This sequence was found in a female donor with multiple sclerosis, enrolled in a pregnancy study. Here the sequenced sample was CD8+ T cells from peripheral blood mononuclear cells, taken before pregnancy. The CDR3 loop reads CSVVLTSGTETQYF. The CDR3 coding sequence is TGCAGCGTTGTGTTGACTAGCGGGACTGAGACCCAGTACTTC. Looking up the rest from reference TRBV29-1 and TRBJ2-5 gives the full variable domain: SAVISQKPSRDICQRGTSLTIQCQVDSQVTMMFWYRQQPGQSLTLIATANQGSEATYESGFVIDKFPISRPNLTFSTLTVSNMSPEDSSIYLCSVVLTSGTETQYFGPGTRLLVL.